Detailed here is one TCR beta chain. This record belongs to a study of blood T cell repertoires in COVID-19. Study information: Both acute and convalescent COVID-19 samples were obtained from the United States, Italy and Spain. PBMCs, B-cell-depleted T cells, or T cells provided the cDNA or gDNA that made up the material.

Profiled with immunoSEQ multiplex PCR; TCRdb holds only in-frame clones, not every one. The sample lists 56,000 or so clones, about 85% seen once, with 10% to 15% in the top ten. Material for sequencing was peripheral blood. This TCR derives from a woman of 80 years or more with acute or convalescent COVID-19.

CDR3 amino acids: CASSRILDRNTEAFF. The CDR3 bases are TGTGCCAGCAGCCGAATCCTTGACAGGAACACTGAAGCTTTCTTT. The chain carries TRBV6-5 and TRBJ1-1; D is perhaps TRBD1 (5 bases). The V gene lost 6 bases and the J gene lost 1 base, with 15 bases spanning the gap. The germline gives CDR1 MNHEY, CDR2 SVGAGI. The CDR3 is 15 residues long.